The 26 T cell receptor beta chains in this list originate from one sample, sequenced in a study of CD8+ T cells in alopecia areata. In each case, RNA was isolated and then reverse transcribed into cDNA as the sequencing template. Measured with immunoSEQ multiplex PCR; TCRdb has only the in-frame clones, and not every one. Counted here are about 190,000 clones, around three fifths occurring once; the ten biggest clones make up roughly 15%. The source material was CD4+ T cells sorted from blood, sampled at week 0. These receptors were taken from a human donor with alopecia areata.

This clone has only a few counts. The chain employs TRBV11-2 and TRBJ2-1, with D possibly matching TRBD2 (6 bases). Germline V gives CDR1 SGHAT, CDR2 FQNNGV. This CDR3 is built from 15 residues. V was cut by 1 base and J by 8 bases, with 15 bases left in between. CDR3 region: CASSLAHRPGDEQFF. The CDR3 DNA is TGTGCCAGCAGCTTAGCCCACAGGCCGGGGGATGAGCAGTTCTTC.

The rearrangement joins TRBV27 to TRBJ1-1; D gene unclear. The CDR3 consists of 13 residues. Germline V gives CDR1 MNHEY, CDR2 SMNVEV (reference sequence). V was clipped by 4 bases and J by 1 base, with 7 bases between them. The CDR3 DNA is TGTGCCAGCAGTTGGGCACAGAACACTGAAGCTTTCTTT. Its protein is CASSWAQNTEAFF.

CDR3: CASSLGVVTKNIQYF. The DNA for the CDR3 is TGCGCCAGCAGCTTGGGTGTGGTCACCAAAAACATTCAGTACTTC. V and J are TRBV5-1 and TRBJ2-4; D gene ambiguous. Between the trimmed V and J ends, which lost 0 bases and 2 bases, there was a span of 9 bases. The CDR3 consists of 15 residues. The germline V gene encodes CDR1 SGHRS and CDR2 YFSETQ.

The genes are TRBV29-1 and TRBJ2-3; weak D call: TRBD2 (5 bases). CDR1 SQVTM and CDR2 ANQGSEA come from the germline V gene. The CDR3 consists of 14 residues. Trimming stripped 4 bases from V and 3 bases from J, with 14 bases between. CDR3 amino acids: CSVVEGSKTDTQYF. The CDR3 DNA sequence: TGCAGCGTTGTCGAGGGAAGTAAAACAGATACGCAGTATTTT.

The genes are TRBV14 and TRBJ2-7, with 8 bases lining up with TRBD1. The CDR3 is 18 amino acids. V lost 4 bases to trimming and J lost 5 bases; unmatched junction nucleotides: 19. Germline V gives CDR1 SGHDN, CDR2 FVKESK. CDR3 sequence reads: CASSPRRQGFLMVDEQYF. The CDR3 nucleotides read TGTGCCAGCAGCCCCCGGAGACAGGGGTTCCTTATGGTCGACGAGCAGTACTTC. Looking up the rest from reference TRBV14 and TRBJ2-7 gives the full variable domain: EAGVTQFPSHSVIEKGQTVTLRCDPISGHDNLYWYRRVMGKEIKFLLHFVKESKQDESGMPNNRFLAERTGGTYSTLKVQPAELEDSGVYFCASSPRRQGFLMVDEQYFGPGTRLTVT.

The rearrangement links TRBV30 to TRBJ1-2; TRBD1 might be the D (5 bases). The CDR3 extends over 13 amino acids. Germline V gene sequence: CDR1 GTSNPN, CDR2 SVGIG (reference sequence). V dropped 0 bases and J dropped 0 bases, with 5 bases sitting between them. CDR3 nucleotides: TGTGCCTGGAGTGTGGACACTAACTATGGCTACACCTTC. Protein: CAWSVDTNYGYTF.

The J gene is TRBJ2-3, the V gene TRBV9; D remains ambiguous. The CDR3 contains 11 residues. Germline V gene sequence: CDR1 SGDLS, CDR2 YYNGEE. V shed 3 bases and J shed 5 bases, with 4 bases lying between them. CDR3 sequence (DNA): TGTGCCAGCAGCGCCCAAGATACGCAGTATTTT. Residues: CASSAQDTQYF.

This clone occurred once. V gene TRBV30 combines with J gene TRBJ2-7; 9 bases map to TRBD1. CDR3 size: 14 residues. The ends lost 7 bases at V and 0 bases at J; junction bases unmatched: 7. The germline V gene encodes CDR1 GTSNPN and CDR2 SVGIG (reference sequence). The CDR3 loop reads CASTGDRVSYEQYF. DNA for the CDR3: TGTGCCTCGACGGGGGACAGGGTCTCCTACGAGCAGTACTTC.

The rearrangement uses TRBV6-5 and TRBJ1-5; TRBD1 might be the D (6 bases). The CDR3 covers 15 residues. Germline lookup yields CDR1 MNHEY and CDR2 SVGAGI. Between the trimmed V and J ends, which lost 5 bases and 5 bases, there was a span of 16 bases. CDR3: CASSPLGGADQPQHF. CDR3 in DNA: TGTGCCAGCAGTCCCCTGGGGGGGGCGGATCAGCCCCAGCATTTT.

This sequence joins TRBV15 and TRBJ1-1; D is possibly TRBD1 (5 bases). V was cut by 0 bases and J by 0 bases, with 14 bases left in between. Germline V CDR1 and CDR2: LNHNV, YYDKDF (reference sequence). The CDR3 contains 17 residues. CDR3: CATSRDLGQFMNTEAFF. The CDR3, as DNA: TGTGCCACCAGCAGAGATTTAGGACAATTCATGAACACTGAAGCTTTCTTT.

A few counts support this clone. V is TRBV29-1 and J is TRBJ2-3, with D unresolved. V lost 3 bases and J lost 6, with 16 bases in between. From germline, CDR1 is SQVTM and CDR2 ANQGSEA. This CDR3 has 14 amino acids. As DNA, the CDR3 is TGCAGCGTTGATCCTAGTTTCTTCCCGGATACGCAGTATTTT. Protein product: CSVDPSFFPDTQYF.

J is TRBJ1-5 and V is TRBV28; TRBD1 aligns across 11 bases. The germline V gene has CDR1 MDHEN and CDR2 SYDVKM. This CDR3 has 17 residues. V was clipped by 7 bases and J by 2 bases; unmatched bases: 10. Written as DNA, the CDR3 is TGTGCCAGCACTTCACGCGGGACAGGGGGGGGCAATCAGCCCCAGCATTTT. Translating it yields CASTSRGTGGGNQPQHF.

This clone has more than one count but fewer than ten. The chain recombines TRBV29-1 with TRBJ2-1; D remains ambiguous. Per the germline V gene, CDR1 is SQVTM and CDR2 is ANQGSEA. The CDR3 extends over 13 amino acids. Trimming left V 2 bases short and J 6 bases short, with 11 bases between. The CDR3 DNA reads as TGCAGCGTTGAACTTCTACTACTCAATGAGCAGTTCTTC. Its translation: CSVELLLLNEQFF.

This chain's CDR3 is CASSSGGVNTEAFF. CDR3 sequence (DNA): TGTGCCAGCAGCTCCGGGGGCGTGAACACTGAAGCTTTCTTT. The chain couples TRBV7-3 to TRBJ1-1; tentatively, D is TRBD1 (6 bases). The CDR3 runs 14 residues. Germline V gene lookup returns CDR1 SGHTA and CDR2 FQGTGA. With 4 bases removed from V and 0 bases from J, the gap between germline ends came to 9 bases.

A few counts support this clone. The sample contains more than one DNA sequence encoding this CDR3. The V call is TRBV29-1, the J call TRBJ2-2, with 8 nucleotides matching TRBD1. The V segment lost 5 bases and the J segment 4 bases; nucleotides outside the gene matches: 3. The CDR3 has 13 amino acids. Germline values: CDR1 SQVTM, CDR2 ANQGSEA. The CDR3 bases are TGCAGCGTTCAGGGGGCGATCACCGGGGAGCTGTTTTTT. It specifies CSVQGAITGELFF.

V gene TRBV29-1 combines with J gene TRBJ1-1; possibly TRBD1 for D (5 bases). The CDR3 has 11 amino acids. Germline CDR1 reads SQVTM; CDR2 reads ANQGSEA. V lost 6 bases and J lost 11, with 16 bases in between. In DNA form, the CDR3 reads TGCAGCGTCATTATACGACAGTGGGCTTTCTTT. Its translation is CSVIIRQWAFF.

The chain joins TRBV27 to TRBJ2-3; TRBD1 agrees at 8 bases. CDR1 and CDR2 from the germline V gene are MNHEY and SMNVEV (reference sequence). With 6 bases clipped from V and 0 bases from J, the junction kept 5 bases outside the gene matches. The CDR3 has 15 residues. In DNA, the CDR3 is TGTGCCAGCAGCATCAGGGGGCAGAGCACAGATACGCAGTATTTT. This gives the protein CASSIRGQSTDTQYF.

Concerning this clone: Other DNA sequences in this sample translate to the same CDR3. The rearrangement uses TRBV29-1 and TRBJ1-1; D is uncertain. This CDR3 is built from 13 residues. CDR1 is SQVTM and CDR2 is ANQGSEA in the germline V gene. V was pared by 2 bases and J by 0 bases, with 7 bases between. The CDR3 loop is CSVETVMNTEAFF. Here the CDR3 DNA reads TGCAGCGTTGAAACAGTCATGAACACTGAAGCTTTCTTT. The variable domain in full, completed from reference TRBV29-1 and TRBJ1-1, reads SAVISQKPSRDICQRGTSLTIQCQVDSQVTMMFWYRQQPGQSLTLIATANQGSEATYESGFVIDKFPISRPNLTFSTLTVSNMSPEDSSIYLCSVETVMNTEAFFGQGTRLTVV.

The CDR3 DNA follows: TGTGCCTGGAGTCCCTCGACCTACGAGCAGTACTTC. Its translation: CAWSPSTYEQYF. The V gene is TRBV30, the J gene TRBJ2-7; D unclear. The germline CDR1 and CDR2 sequences are GTSNPN and SVGIG (reference sequence). The CDR3 runs to 12 residues. V lost 2 bases and J 2 bases, leaving 7 bases between the germline ends.

A single count supports this clone. V usage is TRBV7-3 and J usage is TRBJ1-2, with D perhaps matching TRBD1 (5 bases). The CDR3 sequence is 15 residues long. V lost 0 bases to trimming and J lost 8 bases, with 16 bases between them. CDR1 and CDR2 (germline): SGHTA, FQGTGA. The DNA for the CDR3 is TGTGCCAGCAGCTTAACGTGCAGACAGTGCCCGGGCTACACCTTC. Protein: CASSLTCRQCPGYTF.

Turning to this clone: One end of the junction is discordant with germline, which a read error may explain. The chain has TRBV11-2 and TRBJ2-5; D is ambiguous. The CDR3 runs to 13 residues. CDR1 and CDR2 from the germline V gene are SGHAT and FQNNGV. The CDR3 sequence is CASSVDTQETQYF. The DNA for the CDR3 is TGTGCCAGCAGCGTAGATACACAAGAGACCCAGTACTTC.

This chain links TRBV29-1 with TRBJ1-3, with 10 bases lining up with TRBD1. Germline-derived CDR1 and CDR2 are SQVTM and ANQGSEA. Germline trimming cut 7 bases from V and 2 bases from J; bases unmatched to any gene: 2. This CDR3 has 13 residues. Written as DNA, the CDR3 is TGCAGCGGAGGGACAGGGGCTGGAAACACCATATATTTT. Amino acid sequence: CSGGTGAGNTIYF.

This clone came up a few times. The rearrangement uses TRBV7-8 and TRBJ2-7; D is ambiguous. The CDR3 has 11 amino acids. Germline CDR1 is SGHVS and CDR2 is FQNEAQ. Deletions cut 5 bases from V and 3 bases from J, with 5 bases between. This CDR3 is CASSEYYEQYF. CDR3 bases: TGTGCCAGCAGCGAGTACTACGAGCAGTACTTC. Full variable domain (missing parts from reference TRBV7-8 and TRBJ2-7): GAGVSQSPRYKVAKRGQDVALRCDPISGHVSLFWYQQALGQGPEFLTYFQNEAQLDKSGLPSDRFFAERPEGSVSTLKIQRTQQEDSAVYLCASSEYYEQYFGPGTRLTVT.

This clone was seen a few times. This chain connects TRBV5-1 to TRBJ2-6; D unclear. The germline gives CDR1 SGHRS, CDR2 YFSETQ. V was cut by 6 bases and J by 0 bases, with 7 bases left in between. This CDR3 comprises 14 residues. CDR3 in DNA: TGCGCCAGCACCGCCGTCTCTGGGGCCAACGTCCTGACTTTC. Protein product: CASTAVSGANVLTF.

This clone occurred a few times. This chain uses TRBV29-1 with TRBJ1-2; maybe TRBD1 (6 bases). CDR3 length equals 12 residues. The germline V gene has CDR1 SQVTM and CDR2 ANQGSEA. Trimming left V 7 bases short and J 1 base short, with 10 bases between. The CDR3 DNA reads TGCAGCGGAGGGACAATTAACTATGGCTACACCTTC. It specifies CSGGTINYGYTF.

CDR3 amino acids: CSVSTDRAYGYTF. The CDR3 DNA reads TGCAGCGTCTCGACCGACAGGGCCTATGGCTACACCTTC. The rearrangement links TRBV29-1 to TRBJ1-2, with 7 positions matching TRBD1. Looked up from germline, CDR1 is SQVTM and CDR2 is ANQGSEA. The CDR3 extends over 13 amino acids. The V segment lost 6 bases and the J segment 4 bases; nucleotides outside the gene matches: 8.